These T cell receptor beta chains were read from a single sample in a study of shared clonotypes between healthy human individuals. Sequencing was performed with immunoSEQ multiplex PCR; in TCRdb, only in-frame clones are kept and a portion is missing. In the table there are millions of clones, 85% to 95% of which are singletons. Sequencing was performed on naive CD4+ T cells sorted from blood. The receptors stem from a man between 18 and 29 years old in good health. Both conserved end residues are part of each CDR3. The D gene is left open where the match is weak. Rows may omit the clone size; those that give it use once, few, many or a size class.

V	size	J	D	DNA	CDR3
TRBV6-5	NA	TRBJ2-7	TRBD2	TGTGCCAGCACTCCGGGACTAGGGTCCTCCGAGCAGTACTTC	CASTPGLGSSEQYF
TRBV7-2	once	TRBJ1-2	NA	TGTGCCAGCAGCTCTCATTTGGTGATTAACTATGGCTACACCTTC	CASSSHLVINYGYTF
TRBV4-3	NA	TRBJ2-1	NA	TGCGCCAGCAGCCAAGAGCGTGGTACCTACAATGAGCAGTTCTTC	CASSQERGTYNEQFF
TRBV28	NA	TRBJ2-5	NA	TGTGCCAGCAGTTCGAGGGGGGACCAGTACTTC	CASSSRGDQYF
TRBV10-1	NA	TRBJ2-3	TRBD2	TGCGCCAGCAGCGGGAGGGCAACAGATACGCAGTATTTT	CASSGRATDTQYF
TRBV10-3	NA	TRBJ2-1	NA	TGTGCCATCAGTGAGGGACAGTACAATGAGCAGTTCTTC	CAISEGQYNEQFF
TRBV19	NA	TRBJ1-1	NA	TGTGCCAGCCCCTTTACCTTCGGGACCAACCGAGTAAACACTGAAGCTTTCTTT	CASPFTFGTNRVNTEAFF
TRBV1	NA	TRBJ2-7	NA	TGCACCAGCAGCCCCACGACTAGCGGGGGGGCCACATCCTACGAGCAGTACTTC	CTSSPTTSGGATSYEQYF
TRBV19	NA	TRBJ1-2	NA	TGTGCCAGTAGTATACAGGGCTTGGACTACACCTTC	CASSIQGLDYTF
TRBV27	NA	TRBJ2-7	NA	TGTGCCAGCAGTCTCGACGACGGTGGAAAGGCACCCTACGAGCAGTACTTC	CASSLDDGGKAPYEQYF
TRBV6-5	once	TRBJ2-5	NA	TGTGCCAGCAGCAGGGACCCCCGAAGGGAAGAGACCCAGTACTTC	CASSRDPRREETQYF
TRBV5-1	NA	TRBJ2-1	TRBD2	TGCGCCAGCAGACTAGCGGGAGACCCATACAATGAGCAGTTCTTC	CASRLAGDPYNEQFF
TRBV5-1	NA	TRBJ2-7	TRBD1	TGCGCCAGCAGCTTGCGGTCGGACAGGGCCTACGAGCAGTACTTC	CASSLRSDRAYEQYF
TRBV20-1	NA	TRBJ2-1	NA	TGCAGTGCTTCGAAGGTCGATGAGCAGTTCTTC	CSASKVDEQFF
TRBV5-4	NA	TRBJ2-1	NA	TGTGCCAGCAGCGGACGGTCACTACTGGATGAGCAGTTCTTC	CASSGRSLLDEQFF
TRBV28	NA	TRBJ2-2	NA	TGTGCCAGCAGTTTTTTGACCTGGGGATATTCAAACACCGGGGAGCTGTTTTTT	CASSFLTWGYSNTGELFF